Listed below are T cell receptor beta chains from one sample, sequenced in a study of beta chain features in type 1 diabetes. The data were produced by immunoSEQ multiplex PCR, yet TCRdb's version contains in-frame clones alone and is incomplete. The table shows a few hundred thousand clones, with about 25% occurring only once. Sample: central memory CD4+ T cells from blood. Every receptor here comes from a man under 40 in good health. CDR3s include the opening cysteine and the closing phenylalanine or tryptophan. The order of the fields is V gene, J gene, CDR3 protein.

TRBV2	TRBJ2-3	CASTPGQLTDTQYF
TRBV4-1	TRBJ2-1	CASSQELNRDNEQFF
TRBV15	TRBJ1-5	CATSPVGSNQPQHF
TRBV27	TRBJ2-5	CASSSPGLAGVETQYF
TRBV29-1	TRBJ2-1	CSVVEPGNEQFF
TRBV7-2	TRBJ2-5	CASSLVGSLRETQYF
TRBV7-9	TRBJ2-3	CASSLGGGPTDTQYF
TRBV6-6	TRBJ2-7	CASSLTSGGTYEQYF
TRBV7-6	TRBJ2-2	CASSLASGVNTGELFF
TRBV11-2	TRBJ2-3	CASSLDRVGSGTDTQYF
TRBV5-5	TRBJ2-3	CASSAMGGGLTDTQYF
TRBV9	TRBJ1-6	CASGGGWETSPLHF
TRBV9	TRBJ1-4	CASSADRGGEKLFF
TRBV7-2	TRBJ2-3	CASRRLAGTDTQYF
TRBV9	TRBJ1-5	CASSVDTNQPQHF
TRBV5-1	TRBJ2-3	CATSVGGSTDTQYF
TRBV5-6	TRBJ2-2	CASSYLPSPNTGELFF
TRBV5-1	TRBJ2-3	CASSPPSGGSSDTQYF
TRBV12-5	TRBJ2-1	CASASGGSYNEQFF
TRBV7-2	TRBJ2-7	CASSLSGATTYEQYF
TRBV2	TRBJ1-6	CASSESVTGHF
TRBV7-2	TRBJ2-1	CASSLLAGAENEQFF
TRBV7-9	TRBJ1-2	CASSSSNYGYTF
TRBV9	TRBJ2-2	CASSVDGPTSGELFF
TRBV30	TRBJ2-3	CAWGRDASDTQYF
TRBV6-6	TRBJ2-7	CASSPGTSSPYEQYF
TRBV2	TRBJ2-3	CASSGQRYTDTQYF
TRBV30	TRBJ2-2	CAWRRGHSNTGELFF
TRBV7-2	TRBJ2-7	CASSSFGGGEQYF
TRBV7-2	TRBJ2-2	CASRPTGLGALFF
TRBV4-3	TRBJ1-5	CASSQDNVVNQPQHF
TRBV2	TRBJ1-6	CASSVGQGGNNSPLHF
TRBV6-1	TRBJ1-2	CASTPDRAGYTF
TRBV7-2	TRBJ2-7	CASSLELALEQYF
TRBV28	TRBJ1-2	CASSPVYNYGYTF
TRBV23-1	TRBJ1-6	CASSPPKVVNSPLHF
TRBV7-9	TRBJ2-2	CASSLSNTGELFF
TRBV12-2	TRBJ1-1	CASRIRTGPNTEAFF
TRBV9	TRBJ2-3	CASRRGLASTDTQYF
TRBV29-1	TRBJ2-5	CSVDGGTQYF
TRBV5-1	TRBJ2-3	CASRISGPSTDTQYF
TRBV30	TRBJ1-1	CAWSEQGPTEAFF
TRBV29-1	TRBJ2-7	CSALIDRNSYEQYF
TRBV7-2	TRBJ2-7	CASSFTGTASYEQYF
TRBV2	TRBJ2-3	CASTPIDTQYF
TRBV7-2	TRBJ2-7	CASSVWTSGLYEQYF
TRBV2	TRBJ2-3	CASSSDNTDTQYF
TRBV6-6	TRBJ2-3	CASRLTPSTDTQYF
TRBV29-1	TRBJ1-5	CSVGQGGQPQHF
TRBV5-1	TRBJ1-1	CASSLVGPQSAEAFF
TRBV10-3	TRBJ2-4	CAIGQDYIQYF
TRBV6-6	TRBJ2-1	CASSYFPGQGMNEQFF
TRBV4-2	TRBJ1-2	CASSQGNPQDPYGYTF
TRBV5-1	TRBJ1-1	CASSLGGFSEAFF
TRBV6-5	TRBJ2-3	CASRGGTDTQYF
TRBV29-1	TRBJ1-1	CSVELLMNTEAFF
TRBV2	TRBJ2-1	CASSFTGYEQFF
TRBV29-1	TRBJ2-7	CSVILPAHEQYF
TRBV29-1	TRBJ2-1	CSVEDHKPHSYNEQFF
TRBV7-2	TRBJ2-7	CASSPRGGAGREQYF